This paragraph covers one TCR beta chain sequence. Its antigen is not identified. Sequenced by immunoSEQ multiplex PCR; TCRdb stores in-frame clones only, minus some. Seen here are 90,000 to 130,000 clones, 90% to 95% observed once, and the top ten hold less than 1.5%. This sample is part of a study of graft-versus-host responses after intestinal transplantation. Study at large: Recipients were given multivisceral, liver-intestinal, or isolated intestinal transplants. Tacrolimus and steroids were given for two to three years to all recipients after anti-thymocyte globulin induction.

The V end was cut by 6 bases, the J end by 8 bases, with 11 bases between. The germline CDR1 and CDR2 sequences are MNHEY and SVGAGI. The CDR3 has 12 residues. General observations from the study: Early after transplant, HvG declines were associated with peak levels of circulating GvH clones.

This clonotype originated in a human donor who was the organ donor for an intestinal transplant. The genes are TRBV6-5 and TRBJ2-1; D possibly corresponds to TRBD2 (5 bases). The specimen comprised unstimulated CD8+ T cells sorted from spleen or lymph node cells, sampled before transplant. CDR3 sequence (DNA): TGTGCCAGCAGCCTCGGAGGAGATGAGCAGTTCTTC. Translated, it gives CASSLGGDEQFF.